The 25 T cell receptor beta chains below were found in one sample sequenced in a study of cytomegalovirus exposure and HLA in healthy donors. PCR involved 60 Vbeta and 13 Jbeta primers. Only in-frame clones appear in the TCRdb table, and some are missing; sequencing was by immunoSEQ multiplex PCR. The sample has approximately 120,000 clones; the top ten hold approximately 0.93%. Source material: PBMCs. These receptors were collected from a man younger than 35 in good health and CMV-seronegative.

The chain employs TRBV15 and TRBJ2-2; 8 bases line up with TRBD2. This CDR3 has 16 amino acids. The J segment lost 4 bases and the V segment lost 4 bases, leaving 8 bases of the junction unmatched. Germline assignment: CDR1 LNHNV and CDR2 YYDKDF (reference sequence). The CDR3 sequence is CATSTSSGSVTGELFF. CDR3 DNA sequence: TGTGCCACCAGCACCTCGAGCGGGAGTGTCACCGGGGAGCTGTTTTTT.

J is TRBJ1-2 and V is TRBV9; D is undetermined. The CDR3 is made up of 13 amino acids. Trimming removed 0 bases from V and 8 bases from J, with 11 bases in between. Germline lookup yields CDR1 SGDLS and CDR2 YYNGEE. The CDR3, as DNA: TGTGCCAGCAGCGTAGCTCCCTCTGTGGGCTACACCTTC. Its translation: CASSVAPSVGYTF.

The rearrangement links TRBV6-5 to TRBJ2-3, with unresolved D. The V gene's germline CDR1 is MNHEY and CDR2 SVGAGI. V lost 2 bases and J 4 bases, leaving 13 bases between the germline ends. The CDR3 extends over 15 amino acids. CDR3 DNA sequence: TGTGCCAGCAGTTACGACTCGGTCTTGCCAGATACGCAGTATTTT. Translation gives CASSYDSVLPDTQYF.

On this clone itself: The sample has other DNA sequences that encode this CDR3 too. This chain connects TRBV30 to TRBJ1-2, with D unresolved. Trimming pared 0 bases from V and 5 bases from J, leaving 4 bases between. Germline CDR1 reads GTSNPN; CDR2 reads SVGIG (reference sequence). This CDR3 is 11 amino acids long. The CDR3 bases are TGTGCCTGGAGTGTATCTTATGGCTACACCTTC. Protein sequence: CAWSVSYGYTF.

The chain recombines TRBV6-1 with TRBJ1-4; TRBD1 agrees at 7 bases. Germline CDR1 reads MNHNS; CDR2 reads SASEGT. J gave up 4 bases and V 11 bases, and 7 bases lay outside the gene matches. This CDR3 has 13 amino acids. The CDR3 coding sequence is TGTGCCTCTTCCGGACAGGATAATGAAAAACTGTTTTTT. Protein sequence: CASSGQDNEKLFF.

The chain combines TRBV18 with TRBJ1-5, with a possible D match to TRBD1 (6 bases). V was trimmed by 3 bases and J by 3 bases, leaving 21 bases between them. This CDR3 is 18 amino acids long. Per germline, CDR1 KGHSH and CDR2 LQKENI. The DNA of the CDR3 is TGTGCCAGCTCACCCTACAGCTCCTCAGGGGACCTCAATCAGCCCCAGCATTTT. This encodes CASSPYSSSGDLNQPQHF.

V and J are TRBV5-1 and TRBJ2-5; TRBD2 aligns across 11 bases. CDR3 length: 15 amino acids. Trimming took 8 bases from V and 4 from J; bases not matched to a gene: 10. The germline V gene has CDR1 SGHRS and CDR2 YFSETQ. CDR3 protein: CASSRASGGRETQYF. In nucleotides, the CDR3 is TGCGCCAGTAGCCGGGCTAGCGGGGGGAGAGAGACCCAGTACTTC.

The genes are TRBV19 and TRBJ2-7; TRBD1 is a possible D gene (5 bases). CDR3 length: 15 amino acids. V was cut by 2 bases and J by 1 base, with 12 bases left in between. Germline V gives CDR1 LNHDA, CDR2 SQIVND (reference sequence). The CDR3, as DNA: TGTGCCAGTAGTATAAGTTTTGGACATTCCTACGAGCAGTACTTC. Its protein product is CASSISFGHSYEQYF. The full variable domain, with the rest looked up from reference TRBV19 and TRBJ2-7, is DGGITQSPKYLFRKEGQNVTLSCEQNLNHDAMYWYRQDPGQGLRLIYYSQIVNDFQKGDIAEGYSVSREKKESFPLTVTSAQKNPTAFYLCASSISFGHSYEQYFGPGTRLTVT.

J is TRBJ1-1 and V is TRBV9, with D tentatively TRBD1 (6 bases). The length of the CDR3 is 15 residues. CDR1 SGDLS and CDR2 YYNGEE come from the germline V gene. Trimming took 0 bases from V and 0 from J, leaving 9 bases between them. This CDR3 is CASSVGGGLNTEAFF. Here the CDR3 DNA reads TGTGCCAGCAGCGTAGGAGGGGGTTTGAACACTGAAGCTTTCTTT.

This rearrangement joins TRBV4-1 to TRBJ2-2, with D unclear. The germline V gene has CDR1 MGHRA and CDR2 YSYEKL. Trimming removed 3 bases from V and 7 bases from J, with 18 bases in between. This CDR3 is built from 16 residues. CDR3 nucleotide sequence: TGCGCCAGCAGCCAGGTTAACCTAGTATCCGGCGGGGAGCTGTTTTTT. As protein: CASSQVNLVSGGELFF.

The rearrangement joins TRBV9 to TRBJ2-5; 7 bases align to TRBD2. Germline V gene sequence: CDR1 SGDLS, CDR2 YYNGEE. V shed 3 bases and J 5 bases; nucleotides not matched to a gene: 13. This CDR3 region has 16 residues. CDR3 DNA: TGTGCCAGCAGCGCTCGCGGAGGACTAGGGTGGGAGACCCAGTACTTC. This gives the protein CASSARGGLGWETQYF.

The genes are TRBV10-3 and TRBJ2-5; weak D call: TRBD2 (6 bases). The V gene lost 7 bases and the J gene lost 5 bases, with 20 bases spanning the gap. CDR1 is ENHRY and CDR2 is SYGVKD in the germline V gene. The length of the CDR3 is 15 residues. The CDR3 coding sequence is TGTGCCATCAACCCTGGGACTGGGTCCTTCGAGACCCAGTACTTC. It is translated as CAINPGTGSFETQYF.

The chain joins TRBV7-3 to TRBJ2-5; D remains ambiguous. CDR1 and CDR2 (germline): SGHTA, FQGTGA. Trimming took 5 bases from V and 1 from J, leaving 14 bases between them. This CDR3 is built from 15 residues. CDR3 nucleotides: TGTGCCAGCAGCCGGTCGATCTTCCCCCAAGAGACCCAGTACTTC. Translating gives CASSRSIFPQETQYF.

The chain has TRBV2 and TRBJ2-2; perhaps TRBD2 as D (5 bases). Trimming left V 3 bases short and J 0 bases short, with 8 bases between. Germline CDR1 reads SNHLY; CDR2 reads FYNNEI. CDR3 length: 15 residues. The CDR3 DNA is TGTGCCAGCAGTGAGAGGGCCTCGAACACCGGGGAGCTGTTTTTT. Translated: CASSERASNTGELFF.

The rearrangement links TRBV4-2 to TRBJ2-7; a weak D match, TRBD2 (6 bases). In germline, CDR1 is LGHNA, CDR2 YNFKEQ. The CDR3 has 16 residues. V lost 0 bases to trimming and J lost 0 bases, with 12 bases between them. The CDR3 spells CASSQEPGESSYEQYF. CDR3 bases: TGTGCCAGCAGCCAAGAACCGGGGGAAAGCTCCTACGAGCAGTACTTC.

V usage is TRBV9 and J usage is TRBJ2-1; the match to TRBD1 covers 7 bases. In germline, CDR1 is SGDLS, CDR2 YYNGEE. The V segment lost 0 bases and the J segment 6 bases; nucleotides outside the gene matches: 3. The CDR3 spans 14 residues. The CDR3 is CASSVGGQINEQFF. The CDR3 DNA sequence: TGTGCCAGCAGCGTAGGGGGACAGATCAATGAGCAGTTCTTC.

The genes are TRBV9 and TRBJ1-1; D may be TRBD1 (5 bases). CDR3 length: 14 amino acids. Germline lookup yields CDR1 SGDLS and CDR2 YYNGEE. V was pared by 3 bases and J by 3 bases, with 12 bases between. CDR3 DNA: TGTGCCAGCAGCGCAAGGGGTTGGGACACTGAAGCTTTCTTT. Its protein product is CASSARGWDTEAFF.

The chain combines TRBV7-8 with TRBJ1-2, with a possible D match to TRBD1 (6 bases). The CDR3 is made up of 15 amino acids. Germline lookup yields CDR1 SGHVS and CDR2 FQNEAQ. Trimming removed 5 bases from V and 13 bases from J, with 26 bases in between. The CDR3 sequence is CASSPSLGQGLDRTF. CDR3 in DNA: TGTGCCAGCAGCCCATCCCTGGGCCAGGGGCTCGACCGCACCTTC.

The V and J genes are TRBV6-4 and TRBJ2-5; D call uncertain. V lost 1 base and J lost 5, with 17 bases in between. Germline CDR1 reads MRHNA; CDR2 reads SNTAGT. The CDR3 is 16 amino acids. For the CDR3, the DNA is TGTGCCAGCAGTGACTTTTTGGCGGAACCCCCCGAGACCCAGTACTTC. Its protein is CASSDFLAEPPETQYF.

The chain couples TRBV9 to TRBJ2-3; no clear D. From germline, CDR1 is SGDLS and CDR2 YYNGEE. There are 13 residues in the CDR3. V was clipped by 5 bases and J by 2 bases, with 9 bases between them. This chain's CDR3 is CASSEANTDTQYF. CDR3 DNA sequence: TGTGCCAGCAGTGAGGCCAACACAGATACGCAGTATTTT. Complete variable domain (other parts from reference TRBV9 and TRBJ2-3): DSGVTQTPKHLITATGQRVTLRCSPRSGDLSVYWYQQSLDQGLQFLIQYYNGEERAKGNILERFSAQQFPDLHSELNLSSLELGDSALYFCASSEANTDTQYFGPGTRLTVL.

This chain connects TRBV27 to TRBJ2-2, with a possible D match to TRBD1 (5 bases). CDR1 and CDR2 (germline): MNHEY, SMNVEV (reference sequence). The CDR3 loop spans 13 amino acids. V was pared by 3 bases and J by 6 bases, with 8 bases between. This CDR3 reads CASSLGHPGELFF. The CDR3 coding sequence is TGTGCCAGCAGTTTGGGGCATCCCGGGGAGCTGTTTTTT.

The gene calls are TRBV21-1 and TRBJ1-2; the D call of TRBD1 is as the table states it, not checked on the DNA. TRBV21-1 is flagged as a pseudogene. The CDR3 loop spans 16 amino acids. The CDR3 region is CASSKAGAKGNYGYTF. The CDR3 nucleotides read TGTGCCAGCAGCAAAGCTGGGGCAAAAGGCAACTATGGCTACACCTTC.

The rearrangement joins TRBV7-3 to TRBJ1-1; the D is unclear. Germline CDR1 reads SGHTA; CDR2 reads FQGTGA. V lost 5 bases to trimming and J lost 4 bases, with 8 bases between them. This CDR3 is built from 12 residues. Written as DNA, the CDR3 is TGTGCCAGCAGCCAAGGGAGCACTGAAGCTTTCTTT. Amino acids: CASSQGSTEAFF.

Remarks on this clone: Other DNA sequences from this sample encode an identical CDR3 as well. The CDR3 sequence is CASSSSQGGNQPQHF. CDR3 DNA: TGTGCCAGCAGCTCATCACAGGGCGGCAATCAGCCCCAGCATTTT. This sequence joins TRBV13 and TRBJ1-5, with D perhaps matching TRBD1 (6 bases). Deletions cut 4 bases from V and 2 bases from J, with 12 bases between. The CDR3 is made up of 15 amino acids. Germline V CDR1 and CDR2: PRHDT, FYEKMQ (reference sequence). Based on the CDR3 plus reference TRBV13 and TRBJ1-5, the full variable domain is AAGVIQSPRHLIKEKRETATLKCYPIPRHDTVYWYQQGPGQDPQFLISFYEKMQSDKGSIPDRFSAQQFSDYHSELNMSSLELGDSALYFCASSSSQGGNQPQHFGDGTRLSIL.

V is TRBV18 and J is TRBJ2-7, with 7 bases identical to TRBD2. This CDR3 spans 16 amino acids. The germline gives CDR1 KGHSH, CDR2 LQKENI. Trimming cost V 5 bases and J 7 bases; bases outside gene matches: 17. In DNA, the CDR3 is TGTGCCAGCTCATCAGGGAGGGTCACCGAAGAGGGTGAGCAGTACTTC. The encoded protein is CASSSGRVTEEGEQYF. The full variable domain, with the rest looked up from reference TRBV18 and TRBJ2-7, is NAGVMQNPRHLVRRRGQEARLRCSPMKGHSHVYWYRQLPEEGLKFMVYLQKENIIDESGMPKERFSAEFPKEGPSILRIQQVVRGDSAAYFCASSSGRVTEEGEQYFGPGTRLTVT.